Shown below are 16 T cell receptor beta chains from a single sample sequenced in a study of human T cells and chemical hapten exposure. One entry per CDR3 protein, called by TCRdb with MiXCR from the RACE reads. The sample consists of 25,000 to 35,000 distinct CDR3 sequences, 6.5% to 9% of them appearing once. The sample's time point: healthy volunteer bleed at 2 weeks. Unfractionated whole blood yielded the extracted total RNA. The sample was whole blood. The receptors shown here come from a human donor in good health. Some clones in this sample may be carry-over from other donors' samples.

This clonotype came up a few times. The J gene is TRBJ2-5, the V gene TRBV5-4; D uncertain. Trimming removed 5 bases at V and 3 bases at J, with 11 bases between. This CDR3 has 13 amino acids. Germline V gene lookup returns CDR1 SGHNT and CDR2 YYREEE (reference sequence). CDR3: CASSDPPKETQYF. CDR3 bases: TGTGCCAGCAGTGACCCCCCGAAAGAGACCCAGTACTTC.

In this sample, this clonotype turned up many times. V gene TRBV30 combines with J gene TRBJ2-2; 10 nucleotides match TRBD2. CDR1 and CDR2 (germline): GTSNPN, SVGIG (reference sequence). The CDR3 runs to 16 residues. V lost 4 bases and J lost 7; bases outside the gene matches: 12. CDR3 sequence reads: CAWTRGLAASGGELFF. As DNA, the CDR3 is TGTGCCTGGACGCGTGGACTAGCGGCCAGTGGCGGGGAGCTGTTTTTT.

This clonotype is termed medium-sized. This rearrangement joins TRBV20-1 to TRBJ2-1; D is possibly TRBD1 (6 bases). CDR1 is DFQATT and CDR2 is SNEGSKA in the germline V gene (reference sequence). V was cut by 2 bases and J by 5 bases, with 13 bases left in between. This CDR3 contains 14 residues. The CDR3 bases are TGCAGTGCTAGATTGTGGACAGAAAACAATGAGCAGTTCTTC. It specifies CSARLWTENNEQFF.

The chain couples TRBV6-5 to TRBJ1-5, with TRBD1 identical over 7 bases. The CDR3 is 13 residues long. Looked up from germline, CDR1 is MNHEY and CDR2 is SVGAGI. The J segment lost 7 bases and the V segment lost 4 bases, leaving 4 bases of the junction unmatched. The CDR3 coding sequence is TGTGCCAGCAGTTGGGGACAGTCACAGCCCCAGCATTTT. Amino acids: CASSWGQSQPQHF.

Ten or more counts support this clonotype. The CDR3 loop is CASSFGQADSPLHF. CDR3 bases: TGCGCCAGCAGTTTTGGACAGGCGGATTCACCCCTCCACTTT. The V gene is TRBV5-1, the J gene TRBJ1-6; TRBD1 agrees at 7 bases. CDR1 is SGHRS and CDR2 is YFSETQ in the germline V gene. V lost 5 bases to trimming and J lost 8 bases; unmatched junction nucleotides: 7. This CDR3 has 14 amino acids.

This clonotype appeared many times. V is TRBV24-1 and J is TRBJ1-2; D unresolved. V was trimmed by 3 bases and J by 7 bases, leaving 5 bases between them. This CDR3 has 11 amino acids. Germline CDR1 is KGHDR and CDR2 is SFDVKD. Here the CDR3 reads CATSDPFGYTF. In DNA, the CDR3 is TGTGCCACCAGTGATCCCTTTGGCTACACCTTC.

This clonotype was observed a few times. This chain connects TRBV29-1 to TRBJ2-3; D ambiguous. From germline, CDR1 is SQVTM and CDR2 ANQGSEA. V gave up 7 bases and J gave up 3 bases, with 17 bases separating them. The CDR3 is made up of 14 amino acids. CDR3 DNA sequence: TGCAGCGCCCTCGCATCCGGTTTAACAGATACGCAGTATTTT. This translates into CSALASGLTDTQYF.

This sequence joins TRBV7-8 and TRBJ2-5, with TRBD2 matching over 10 bases. CDR1 and CDR2 (germline): SGHVS, FQNEAQ. The V and J ends lost 6 bases and 5 bases, in that order; junction bases with no gene match: 12. The CDR3 is made up of 16 amino acids. The CDR3 DNA follows: TGTGCCAGCAGTCGAGGAGCTAGCGGGAGCGGGGAGACCCAGTACTTC. Its translation is CASSRGASGSGETQYF.

This clonotype was counted at least ten times. The rearrangement uses TRBV4-1 and TRBJ1-5; D is undetermined. Germline CDR1 MGHRA, CDR2 YSYEKL. The CDR3 is 13 residues long. The ends were cut back, 3 bases at V and 6 bases at J, with 9 bases in the middle. In DNA, the CDR3 is TGCGCCAGCAGCCAGAAGGTCTCTCAGCCCCAGCATTTT. Its protein product is CASSQKVSQPQHF.

This clonotype was detected once. At one of its ends the junction is not consistent with the germline gene, which may arise from a read error. V gene TRBV27 combines with J gene TRBJ1-6, with D perhaps matching TRBD1 (5 bases). The CDR3 loop spans 17 amino acids. Germline values: CDR1 MNHEY, CDR2 SMNVEV (reference sequence). The CDR3 sequence: CANSLFEGTLYNSPLHF. The CDR3 DNA is TGTGCCAACAGTTTGTTCGAGGGGACCCTCTATAATTCACCCCTCCACTTT.

Turning to this clonotype: Being one base from a much bigger clone, this may be a read error. J is TRBJ1-2 and V is TRBV4-3, with TRBD1 identical over 9 bases. The J segment lost 12 bases and the V segment lost 2 bases, leaving 7 bases of the junction unmatched. The CDR3 totals 13 residues. Germline CDR1 and CDR2: LGHNA and YSLEER. The DNA for the CDR3 is TGCGCCAGCAGCCAACTGAGAACAGGGGGCGACACCTTC. It specifies CASSQLRTGGDTF.

This clonotype was seen a few times. The gene calls are TRBV20-1 and TRBJ2-2, with TRBD2 as a possible D gene (5 bases). Between the trimmed V and J ends, which lost 3 bases and 7 bases, there was a span of 21 bases. This CDR3 is built from 16 residues. Germline CDR1 is DFQATT and CDR2 is SNEGSKA (reference sequence). The CDR3 spells CSASPGLAEVGGELFF. The CDR3, as DNA: TGCAGTGCTAGCCCTGGACTCGCCGAAGTTGGCGGGGAGCTGTTTTTT.

This clonotype was counted ten times or more. The chain recombines TRBV4-1 with TRBJ1-2; 9 bases are shared with TRBD1. Trimming removed 4 bases from V and 1 base from J; junction bases left unmatched: 4. Germline-derived CDR1 and CDR2 are MGHRA and YSYEKL. The CDR3 spans 15 residues. The CDR3 nucleotides read TGCGCCAGCAGCCCCCACAGGGGGCGTAACTATGGCTACACCTTC. As protein: CASSPHRGRNYGYTF.

This clonotype has just a few counts. This rearrangement joins TRBV14 to TRBJ2-3, with TRBD2 identical over 8 bases. The CDR3 has 16 residues. Germline CDR1 reads SGHDN; CDR2 reads FVKESK. J was trimmed by 3 bases and V by 3 bases; bases with no gene match: 8. The DNA for the CDR3 is TGTGCCAGCAGCCATCGAGCGGGAGTTAGTACAGATACGCAGTATTTT. Residues: CASSHRAGVSTDTQYF.

Points on this clonotype: Given a much more abundant clone one base away, this may be a read error. The CDR3 does not close with the conserved phenylalanine or tryptophan, likely indicating a read error. This chain links TRBV20-1 with TRBJ2-2; 8 nucleotides agree with TRBD2. Germline V gene data show CDR1 as DFQATT and CDR2 as SNEGSKA (reference sequence). The CDR3 sequence is 13 residues long. The V gene end was trimmed by 4 bases and the J gene end by 4 bases; junction bases not matched to a gene: 2. The CDR3 sequence is CSATRGGTGELFL. The CDR3 DNA reads TGCAGTGCTACACGGGGGGGCACCGGGGAGCTGTTTTTG.

In this sample, this clonotype turned up many times. The chain is built from TRBV12-3 or TRBV12-4 and TRBJ2-1, with D uncertain. The CDR3 extends over 15 amino acids. Between the trimmed V and J ends, which lost 7 bases and 1 base, there was a span of 14 bases. The DNA of the CDR3 is TGTGCCAGCACCCCCGCGCCCCTATCCTACAATGAGCAGTTCTTC. Residues: CASTPAPLSYNEQFF.